This T cell receptor beta chain was obtained from a study of immune reconstitution after stem cell transplant in scleroderma listed by TCRdb under 2017. The CDR3 runs 14 residues from the cysteine to the phenylalanine. Only the CDR3 DNA stays, 42 bases, in frame from base 1. Relative to germline, V is missing 5 bases and J is missing 0 bases, with 2 bases of the junction outside any gene match. CDR1 and CDR2, per the germline V gene (reference sequence), are DFQATT and SNEGSKA. By its share of the sample, this clonotype is medium-sized (0.01 to 0.1%). Its antigen remains undetermined. No per-base quality is available; no much larger clone lies one base away. The library was produced with RT-PCR. Sequenced on an Illumina MiSeq. In-frame beta chains were kept once TCRdb had trimmed the public reads at Q25 with fastp and called clones with MiXCR. Entries that share a CDR3 protein sequence are merged under the most common genes and DNA. Here the sample has 1,500 to 2,000 distinct CDR3 sequences; about 3.9% occur a single time. The ten top clones hold roughly 15% of the sample.

This clonotype originated in a male donor with systemic sclerosis. The sample was taken before or after autologous hematopoietic stem cell transplantation (not recorded which). In this chain, TRBV20-1 is recombined with TRBJ2-2, and TRBD2 aligns with 8 junction nucleotides. The DNA reads as follows: TGCAGTGCTTTTAGCGGGGCGAACACCGGGGAGCTGTTTTTT. The encoded protein is CSAFSGANTGELFF.